This TCR beta chain was documented in a study of regulatory T cells in long-lasting Graves disease. Study-level information: Recently diagnosed Graves' patients had received antithyroid drugs for under 3 months.

This clonotype was detected a few times. Its antigen is as yet unknown. Arm-PCR of CDR3 regions with iRepertoire HTBI primers generated TCR beta libraries. TCRdb itself ran the multiplex PCR reads through MiXCR, one entry per CDR3 protein. The repertoire holds about 540,000 distinct CDR3 sequences, with approximately 13% as singletons. Study outcomes and limitations: More public clonotypes were shared by persistent patients (fewer than 3,000) than by new patients (roughly 930).

The time point denotes: newly diagnosed GD, antithyroid drugs for less than 3 months. Making the TCR library involved RNA that had been extracted from PBMCs. Germline V gene data show CDR1 as DFQATT and CDR2 as SNEGSKA (reference sequence). The ends were cut back, 6 bases at V and 2 bases at J, with 13 bases in the middle. The CDR3 has 13 residues. These records were also assigned to another study, of T cells in Graves' hyperthyroidism and ophthalmopathy.

This sample comprised peripheral blood mononuclear cells (PBMCs), obtained at new diagnosis, from a patient treated with antithyroid drugs. The receptor was isolated from a young man with Graves disease. The rearrangement joins TRBV20-1 to TRBJ1-2, with D unclear. The CDR3 DNA is TGCAGTGCCATCCCGACACTAAACTATGGCTACACCTTC. It is translated as CSAIPTLNYGYTF.